This TCR beta chain is from a study of T cell responses to AZD1222 COVID-19 vaccine. The V gene end was trimmed by 0 bases and the J gene end by 6 bases; junction bases not matched to a gene: 4. Germline V gives CDR1 SNHLY, CDR2 FYNNEI. CDR3 length: 16 residues. The table came from immunoSEQ multiplex PCR; TCRdb's copy has only in-frame clones and leaves some out. The table includes 150,000 to 200,000 clones, under 95% detected once. The sample here was peripheral blood, taken on day 0 of AZD1222 vaccination. This sequence joins TRBV2 and TRBJ2-3, with 12 nucleotides matching TRBD2. The sequence came from an adult in good health. Written as DNA, the CDR3 is TGTGCCAGCAGTGAAGCGCTAGCGGGGGGGCTTGATACGCAGTATTTT. Translating it yields CASSEALAGGLDTQYF. Supplemented by reference TRBV2 and TRBJ2-3, the full variable domain reads EPEVTQTPSHQVTQMGQEVILRCVPISNHLYFYWYRQILGQKVEFLVSFYNNEISEKSEIFDDQFSVERPDGSNFTLKIRSTKLEDSAMYFCASSEALAGGLDTQYFGPGTRLTVL.